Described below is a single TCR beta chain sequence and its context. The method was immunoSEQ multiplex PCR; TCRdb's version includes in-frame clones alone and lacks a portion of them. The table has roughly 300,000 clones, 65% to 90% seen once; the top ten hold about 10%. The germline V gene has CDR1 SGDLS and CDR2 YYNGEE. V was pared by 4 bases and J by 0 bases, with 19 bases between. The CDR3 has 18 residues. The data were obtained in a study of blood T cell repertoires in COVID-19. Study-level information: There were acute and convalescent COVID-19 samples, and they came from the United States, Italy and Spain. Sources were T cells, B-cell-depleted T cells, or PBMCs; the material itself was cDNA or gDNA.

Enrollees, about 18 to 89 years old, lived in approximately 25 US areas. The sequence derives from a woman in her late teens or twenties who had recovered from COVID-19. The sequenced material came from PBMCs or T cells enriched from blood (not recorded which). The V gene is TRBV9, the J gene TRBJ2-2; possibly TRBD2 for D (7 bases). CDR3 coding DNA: TGTGCCAGCAGCCCATGGGGGGGACACTGGCCGAACACCGGGGAGCTGTTTTTT. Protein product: CASSPWGGHWPNTGELFF.